A selection of T cell receptor beta chains follows, all from one sample in a study of T cell responses to AZD1222 COVID-19 vaccine. Sequencing used immunoSEQ multiplex PCR; TCRdb keeps in-frame clones, though not all of them. Among over 85,000 clones listed, around 90% were seen once. Sequenced material: peripheral blood, taken 28 days after the second AZD1222 dose. Every receptor here comes from an adult who received the AZD1222 COVID-19 vaccine. The CDR3 runs from the conserved cysteine through the conserved F or W. Fields, in order: J gene, V gene, CDR3 protein.

j_gene: TRBJ1-1; v_gene: TRBV23-1; CDR3aa: CASSQFDRVRTEAFF
j_gene: TRBJ2-7; v_gene: TRBV6-6; CDR3aa: CASNPGGGDYEQYF
j_gene: TRBJ1-2; v_gene: TRBV4-3; CDR3aa: CASSQGARHGYTF
j_gene: TRBJ1-5; v_gene: TRBV2; CDR3aa: CASSVPGKPQHF
j_gene: TRBJ1-2; v_gene: TRBV6-5; CDR3aa: CASSYPQDNYGYTF
j_gene: TRBJ1-6; v_gene: TRBV6-1; CDR3aa: CASSEALRESSYNSPLHF
j_gene: TRBJ2-1; v_gene: TRBV3-1/TRBV3-2; CDR3aa: CASSYRGGEQFF
j_gene: TRBJ2-1; v_gene: TRBV5-1; CDR3aa: CASSLRTGSYNEQFF
j_gene: TRBJ2-3; v_gene: TRBV2; CDR3aa: CASSVGGSTDTQYF
j_gene: TRBJ2-3; v_gene: TRBV9; CDR3aa: CASSVEGRGTDTQYF
j_gene: TRBJ1-2; v_gene: TRBV11-1; CDR3aa: CASSLETGAYGYTF
j_gene: TRBJ2-2; v_gene: TRBV11-2; CDR3aa: CASSPGQEIYTGELFF
j_gene: TRBJ2-6; v_gene: TRBV24-1; CDR3aa: CATSEGKAGANVLTF
j_gene: TRBJ1-2; v_gene: TRBV27; CDR3aa: CASSRTAYGYTF
j_gene: TRBJ1-5; v_gene: TRBV27; CDR3aa: CASSTTGQGFNQPQHF
j_gene: TRBJ2-1; v_gene: TRBV13; CDR3aa: CASSLKGSYNEQFF
j_gene: TRBJ2-7; v_gene: TRBV6-2/TRBV6-3; CDR3aa: CASSYSDRTYEQYF
j_gene: TRBJ1-3; v_gene: TRBV13; CDR3aa: CASRLGTSGNTIYF
j_gene: TRBJ1-3; v_gene: TRBV2; CDR3aa: CASRDNSGNTIYF
j_gene: TRBJ1-2; v_gene: TRBV19; CDR3aa: CASSPQGAYGYTF
j_gene: TRBJ1-1; v_gene: TRBV25-1; CDR3aa: CASSEFTANTEAFF
j_gene: TRBJ2-1; v_gene: TRBV11-1; CDR3aa: CASIQIYSYNEQFF
j_gene: TRBJ1-4; v_gene: TRBV3-1/TRBV3-2; CDR3aa: CASSRTGGGEKLFF
j_gene: TRBJ1-5; v_gene: TRBV27; CDR3aa: CASKTTGSNQPQHF
j_gene: TRBJ1-1; v_gene: TRBV27; CDR3aa: CASSFGAGQGNYDTEAFF
j_gene: TRBJ2-3; v_gene: TRBV4-1; CDR3aa: CASSLGPDTQYF
j_gene: TRBJ1-5; v_gene: TRBV19; CDR3aa: CASSRWVVEGYNQPQHF
j_gene: TRBJ2-5; v_gene: TRBV6-5; CDR3aa: CASSSGTEQETQYF
j_gene: TRBJ1-6; v_gene: TRBV27; CDR3aa: CASSLFRGVSPLHF
j_gene: TRBJ1-1; v_gene: TRBV29-1; CDR3aa: CSVSLRTGLRAFF
j_gene: TRBJ1-5; v_gene: TRBV6-6; CDR3aa: CASRDWDSSDNQPQHF
j_gene: TRBJ1-4; v_gene: TRBV7-2; CDR3aa: CASSLYDRTVEKLFF
j_gene: TRBJ1-2; v_gene: TRBV3-1/TRBV3-2; CDR3aa: CASSLRDINYGYTF
j_gene: TRBJ2-6; v_gene: TRBV5-3; CDR3aa: CARSRGTGISGANVLTF
j_gene: TRBJ1-5; v_gene: TRBV2; CDR3aa: CATSPRQGGGYSNQPQHF
j_gene: TRBJ2-1; v_gene: TRBV2; CDR3aa: CASSELGRDYNEQFF
j_gene: TRBJ1-1; v_gene: TRBV2; CDR3aa: CASTLTRPEAFF
j_gene: TRBJ1-2; v_gene: TRBV3-1/TRBV3-2; CDR3aa: CASSQVSVNYGYTF
j_gene: TRBJ2-2; v_gene: TRBV10-3; CDR3aa: CAISIGGRDTGELFF
j_gene: TRBJ1-1; v_gene: TRBV7-9; CDR3aa: CASSLVGQMNTEAFF
j_gene: TRBJ2-6; v_gene: TRBV7-3; CDR3aa: CASSLTAGQANVLTF
j_gene: TRBJ1-1; v_gene: TRBV7-3; CDR3aa: CASSPIVGRNTEAFF
j_gene: TRBJ1-5; v_gene: TRBV12-3/TRBV12-4; CDR3aa: CASSSRGQPQHF
j_gene: TRBJ1-2; v_gene: TRBV6-5; CDR3aa: CASSYRTEPYGYTF
j_gene: TRBJ1-2; v_gene: TRBV7-2; CDR3aa: CASSLTTGSYGYTF
j_gene: TRBJ2-2; v_gene: TRBV7-9; CDR3aa: CASIEGGRELFF
j_gene: TRBJ2-7; v_gene: TRBV4-2; CDR3aa: CASSQDFGDSSLYEQYF
j_gene: TRBJ2-4; v_gene: TRBV27; CDR3aa: CASSIGRKNIQYF